These 3 T cell receptor beta chains share one sample of origin, sequenced in a study of response to subunit inactivated influenza vaccine. TCRdb reanalysed the RT-PCR reads using MiXCR and keeps one entry per CDR3 protein. The top ten hold over 10% of the sample, which has approximately 530,000 distinct CDR3 sequences, about 7.6% seen once. Specimen: PBMCs from blood, collected roughly 24 months after vaccination. The receptors were gathered from a man in his fifties or sixties who received an inactivated influenza vaccine.

There are a few counts of this clonotype. The chain couples TRBV10-3 to TRBJ1-5, with TRBD1 identical over 7 bases. This CDR3 region has 14 residues. The junction had 7 bases not matched to a gene; V was cut back by 10 bases and J by 1 base. CDR1 is ENHRY and CDR2 is SYGVKD in the germline V gene. CDR3 DNA: TGTGCCACAGCGCAGGGGGGGAGCAATCAGCCCCAGCATTTT. This translates into CATAQGGSNQPQHF.

The rearrangement uses TRBV29-1 and TRBJ2-3; D not resolved. V shed 0 bases and J shed 7 bases, with 8 bases lying between them. This CDR3 spans 12 amino acids. Germline V CDR1 and CDR2: SQVTM, ANQGSEA. The CDR3: CSVEDLGNTQYF. CDR3 DNA sequence: TGCAGCGTTGAAGATCTCGGAAATACGCAGTATTTT.

The chain combines TRBV5-5 with TRBJ2-7; the D gene is possibly TRBD1 (7 bases). The CDR3 contains 12 residues. Germline values: CDR1 SGHKS, CDR2 YYEKEE (reference sequence). Trimming cost V 3 bases and J 13 bases, with 17 bases left between them. This CDR3 is CASSSDTGDRYF. The CDR3, as DNA: TGTGCCAGCAGCTCGGACACGGGGGACAGATACTTC.